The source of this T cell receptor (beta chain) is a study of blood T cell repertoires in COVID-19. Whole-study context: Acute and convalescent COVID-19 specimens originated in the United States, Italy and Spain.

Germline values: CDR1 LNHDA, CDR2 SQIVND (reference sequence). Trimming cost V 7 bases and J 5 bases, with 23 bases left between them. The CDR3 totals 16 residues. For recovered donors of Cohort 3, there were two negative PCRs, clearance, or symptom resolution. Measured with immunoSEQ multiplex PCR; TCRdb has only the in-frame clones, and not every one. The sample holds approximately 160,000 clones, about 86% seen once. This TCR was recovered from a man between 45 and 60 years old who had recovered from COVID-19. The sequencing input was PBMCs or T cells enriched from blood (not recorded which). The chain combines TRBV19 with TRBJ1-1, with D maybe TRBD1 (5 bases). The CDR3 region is CASNKVGLSMGTEAFF. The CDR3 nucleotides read TGTGCCAGTAATAAGGTGGGACTTTCCATGGGGACTGAAGCTTTCTTT.